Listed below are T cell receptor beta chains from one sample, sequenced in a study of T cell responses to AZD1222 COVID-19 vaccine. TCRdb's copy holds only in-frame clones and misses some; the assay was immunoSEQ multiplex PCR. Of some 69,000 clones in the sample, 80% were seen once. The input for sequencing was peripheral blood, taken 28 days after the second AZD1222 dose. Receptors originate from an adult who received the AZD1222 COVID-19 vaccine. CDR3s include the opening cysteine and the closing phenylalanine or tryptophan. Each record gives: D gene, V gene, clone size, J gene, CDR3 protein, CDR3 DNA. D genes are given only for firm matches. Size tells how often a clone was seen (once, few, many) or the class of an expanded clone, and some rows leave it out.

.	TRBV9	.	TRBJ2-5	CASSGDFQETQYF	TGTGCCAGCAGCGGGGACTTCCAAGAGACCCAGTACTTC
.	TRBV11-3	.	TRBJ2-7	CASSLGDGGYEQYF	TGTGCCAGCAGCTTAGGGGACGGGGGCTACGAGCAGTACTTC
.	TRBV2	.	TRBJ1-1	CASSAGQDTEAFF	TGTGCCAGCAGTGCGGGGCAGGACACTGAAGCTTTCTTT
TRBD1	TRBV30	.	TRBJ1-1	CAGDRGRTEAFF	TGTGCCGGAGACAGGGGGCGCACTGAAGCTTTCTTT
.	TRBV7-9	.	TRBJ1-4	CASSLNNGNEKLFF	TGTGCCAGCAGCTTAAACAACGGGAATGAAAAACTGTTTTTT
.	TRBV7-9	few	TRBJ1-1	CASSLPVSGMNTEAFF	TGTGCCAGCAGCTTACCTGTGTCGGGGATGAACACTGAAGCTTTCTTT
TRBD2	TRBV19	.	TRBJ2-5	CASTTGLAGGPETQYF	TGTGCCAGTACTACAGGCCTAGCGGGGGGGCCGGAGACCCAGTACTTC
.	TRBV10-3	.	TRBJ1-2	CAITYGGGMDYGYTF	TGTGCCATCACCTATGGTGGGGGGATGGACTATGGCTACACCTTC
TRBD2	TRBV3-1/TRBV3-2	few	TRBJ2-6	CASSQHGGVSGANVLTF	TGTGCCAGCAGCCAACACGGGGGGGTCTCTGGGGCCAACGTCCTGACTTTC
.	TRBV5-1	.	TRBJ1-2	CASSLEFRATNYGYTF	TGCGCCAGCAGCTTGGAATTCAGGGCGACCAACTATGGCTACACCTTC
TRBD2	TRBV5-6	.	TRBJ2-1	CASSPQTGLAGAYNEQFF	TGTGCCAGCAGCCCTCAAACCGGACTAGCGGGGGCCTACAATGAGCAGTTCTTC
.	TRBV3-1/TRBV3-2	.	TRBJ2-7	CASSPREGYEQYF	TGTGCCAGCAGCCCAAGGGAAGGCTACGAGCAGTACTTC
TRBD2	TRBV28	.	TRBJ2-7	CASSLADSGGAYEQYF	TGTGCCAGCAGTTTAGCGGATAGCGGGGGGGCTTACGAGCAGTACTTC
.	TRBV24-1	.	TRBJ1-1	CATSDSGGNTEAFF	TGTGCCACCAGTGATAGCGGGGGGAACACTGAAGCTTTCTTT
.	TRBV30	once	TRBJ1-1	CAWSFRAEAFF	TGTGCCTGGAGTTTTAGGGCTGAAGCTTTCTTT
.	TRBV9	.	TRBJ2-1	CASSPTSQGEQFF	TGTGCCAGCAGCCCGACGTCACAGGGAGAGCAGTTCTTC
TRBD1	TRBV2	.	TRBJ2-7	CASRGQGAYEQYF	TGTGCCAGCAGAGGACAGGGGGCCTACGAGCAGTACTTC
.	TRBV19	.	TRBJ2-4	CASSQPGDKNIQYF	TGTGCCAGTAGCCAGCCCGGGGACAAAAACATTCAGTACTTC
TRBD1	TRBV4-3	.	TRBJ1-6	CASSQDLGTGIFLHF	TGCGCCAGCAGCCAAGATTTGGGGACAGGGATTTTCCTCCACTTT
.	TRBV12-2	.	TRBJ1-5	CASRPGQGRGRNQPQHF	TGTGCAAGTCGCCCGGGTCAGGGGCGGGGGAGAAATCAGCCCCAGCATTTT
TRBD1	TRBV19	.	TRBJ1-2	CASSPQGENGYTF	TGTGCCAGTAGTCCTCAGGGGGAGAATGGCTACACCTTC
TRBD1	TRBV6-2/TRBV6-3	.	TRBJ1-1	CASSYSGQGTEAFF	TGTGCCAGCAGTTACTCGGGACAGGGCACTGAAGCTTTCTTT
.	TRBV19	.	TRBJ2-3	CASSTPPGSTDTQYF	TGTGCCAGTAGTACCCCCCCGGGAAGCACAGATACGCAGTATTTT
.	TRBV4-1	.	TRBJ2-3	CASSQDGGGASTDTQYF	TGCGCCAGCAGCCAAGACGGGGGCGGGGCTAGCACAGATACGCAGTATTTT
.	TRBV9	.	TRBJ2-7	CASSDDGHQVSEQYF	TGTGCCAGCAGCGATGATGGACACCAGGTTAGTGAGCAGTACTTC
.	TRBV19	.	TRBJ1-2	CASSTSTGFGYTF	TGTGCCAGTAGTACATCGACTGGTTTTGGCTACACCTTC
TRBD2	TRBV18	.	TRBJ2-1	CASSQNGLAGTYNEQFF	TGTGCCAGCTCACAAAACGGACTAGCGGGGACCTACAATGAGCAGTTCTTC
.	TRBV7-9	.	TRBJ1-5	CASSLTDSNQPQHF	TGTGCCAGCAGCTTGACCGATAGCAATCAGCCCCAGCATTTT
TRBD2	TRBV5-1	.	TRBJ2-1	CASQSGLAGVTAQFF	TGCGCCAGCCAATCTGGACTAGCGGGGGTGACTGCGCAGTTCTTC
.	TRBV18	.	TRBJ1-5	CASSPATGQSNQPQHF	TGTGCCAGCTCACCTGCAACCGGACAGAGCAATCAGCCCCAGCATTTT
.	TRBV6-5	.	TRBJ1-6	CASRRGEGSPLHF	TGTGCCAGCAGACGCGGGGAAGGATCACCCCTCCACTTT
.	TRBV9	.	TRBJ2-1	CASSGGVGNNEQFF	TGTGCCAGCAGCGGAGGCGTTGGTAACAATGAGCAGTTCTTC
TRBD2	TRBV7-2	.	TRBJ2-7	CASSPDGVAGAYEQYF	TGTGCCAGCAGCCCAGATGGGGTAGCGGGGGCCTACGAGCAGTACTTC
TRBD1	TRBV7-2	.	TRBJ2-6	CASSRRTGTGANVLTF	TGTGCCAGCAGCCGTCGGACAGGGACTGGGGCCAACGTCCTGACTTTC
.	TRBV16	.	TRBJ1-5	CASSLLRGRQPQHF	TGTGCCAGCAGCCTCTTACGGGGCAGGCAGCCCCAGCATTTT
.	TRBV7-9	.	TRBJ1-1	CASSAYMNTEAFF	TGTGCCAGCAGCGCCTACATGAACACTGAAGCTTTCTTT
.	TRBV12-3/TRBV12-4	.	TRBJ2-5	CASSFSETQYF	TGTGCCAGCAGTTTCTCAGAGACCCAGTACTTC
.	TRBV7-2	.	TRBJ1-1	CASSLVSGKGSNTEAFF	TGTGCCAGCAGCTTAGTCTCGGGTAAGGGGTCGAACACTGAAGCTTTCTTT
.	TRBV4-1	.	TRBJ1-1	CASSQHLNTEAFF	TGCGCCAGCAGCCAACACCTGAACACTGAAGCTTTCTTT
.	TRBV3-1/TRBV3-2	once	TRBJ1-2	CASSQGANRHGYTF	TGTGCCAGCAGCCAAGGGGCCAACCGGCATGGCTACACCTTC
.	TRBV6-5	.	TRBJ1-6	CASSQAGTTRSPLHF	TGTGCCAGCAGCCAGGCCGGGACGACTAGATCACCCCTCCACTTT
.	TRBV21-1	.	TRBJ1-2	CASSKLTPRGYTF	TGTGCCAGCAGCAAGCTGACTCCCCGAGGCTACACCTTC